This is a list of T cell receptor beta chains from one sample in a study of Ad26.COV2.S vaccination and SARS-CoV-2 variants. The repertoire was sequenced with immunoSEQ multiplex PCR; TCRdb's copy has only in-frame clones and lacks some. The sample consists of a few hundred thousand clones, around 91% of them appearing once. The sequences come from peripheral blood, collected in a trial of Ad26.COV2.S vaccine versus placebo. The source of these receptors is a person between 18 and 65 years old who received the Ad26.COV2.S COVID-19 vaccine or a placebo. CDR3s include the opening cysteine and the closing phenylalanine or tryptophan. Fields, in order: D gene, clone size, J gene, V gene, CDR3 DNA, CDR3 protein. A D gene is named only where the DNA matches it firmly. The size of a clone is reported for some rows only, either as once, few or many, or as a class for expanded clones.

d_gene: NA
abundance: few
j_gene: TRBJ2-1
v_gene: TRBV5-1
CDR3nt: TGCGCCAGCAGCAGGACTCCGGACAATGAGCAGTTCTTC
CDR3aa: CASSRTPDNEQFF

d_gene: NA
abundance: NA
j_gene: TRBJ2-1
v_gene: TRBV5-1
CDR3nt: TGCGCCAGCAGCTTGGCGCGGTTATCCTACAATGAGCAGTTCTTC
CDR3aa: CASSLARLSYNEQFF

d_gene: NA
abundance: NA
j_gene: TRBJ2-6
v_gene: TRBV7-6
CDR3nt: TGTGCCAGCAGCCCCAGTGTGAGGGGCGCTCGGTCTGGGGCCAACGTCCTGACTTTC
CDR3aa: CASSPSVRGARSGANVLTF

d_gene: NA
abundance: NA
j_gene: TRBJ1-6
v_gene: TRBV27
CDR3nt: TGTGCCAGCAGCCCGGTTCGGGAGGTTAATTCACCCCTCCACTTT
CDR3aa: CASSPVREVNSPLHF

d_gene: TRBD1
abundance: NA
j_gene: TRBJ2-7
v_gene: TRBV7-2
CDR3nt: TGTGCCAGCAGCCCTGACAGGGGGCTTTTTTACGAGCAGTACTTC
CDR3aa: CASSPDRGLFYEQYF

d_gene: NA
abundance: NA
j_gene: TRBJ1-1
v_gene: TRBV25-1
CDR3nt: TGTGCCAGCAGTGAGTCTCGGTCGTACACTGAAGCTTTCTTT
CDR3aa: CASSESRSYTEAFF

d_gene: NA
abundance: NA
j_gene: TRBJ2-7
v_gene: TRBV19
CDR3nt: TGTGCCAGTAGGGGGGCGGATGAGGCCGAGCAGTACTTC
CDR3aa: CASRGADEAEQYF

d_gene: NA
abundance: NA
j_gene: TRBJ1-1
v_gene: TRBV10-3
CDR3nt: TGTGCCATCAGTGACTCCGCCGAAGCTTTCTTT
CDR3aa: CAISDSAEAFF

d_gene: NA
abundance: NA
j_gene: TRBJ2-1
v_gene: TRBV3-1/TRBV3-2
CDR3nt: TGTGCCAGCAGCCAAGACGAGGGGGCCTACAATGAGCAGTTCTTC
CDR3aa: CASSQDEGAYNEQFF

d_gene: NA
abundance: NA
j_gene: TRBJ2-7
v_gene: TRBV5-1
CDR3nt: TGCGCCAGCAGTCTAATCGCGACAGGAGATGAGCAGTACTTC
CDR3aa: CASSLIATGDEQYF

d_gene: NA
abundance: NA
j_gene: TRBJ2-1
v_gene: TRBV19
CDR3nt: TGTGCCAGTAGTAGTCTGATTAACAATGAGCAGTTCTTC
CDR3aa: CASSSLINNEQFF

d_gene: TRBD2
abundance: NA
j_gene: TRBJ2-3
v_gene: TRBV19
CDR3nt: TGTGCCAGTAGTGCGACTAGCGGGAGAGGGGGGAATACGCAGTATTTT
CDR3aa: CASSATSGRGGNTQYF

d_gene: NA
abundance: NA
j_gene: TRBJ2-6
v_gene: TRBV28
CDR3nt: TGTGCCATTGGACCCAGCTCTGGGGCCAACGTCCTGACTTTC
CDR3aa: CAIGPSSGANVLTF

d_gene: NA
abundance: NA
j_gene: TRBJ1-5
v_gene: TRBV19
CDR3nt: TGTGCCAGTAGTTCCCTCCCCCCGCCGACCAATCAGCCCCAGCATTTT
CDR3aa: CASSSLPPPTNQPQHF

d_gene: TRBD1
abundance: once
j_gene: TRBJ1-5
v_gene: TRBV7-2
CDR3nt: TGTGCCAGCAGCCTGCGGGACAGTAGCAATCAGCCCCAGCATTTT
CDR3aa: CASSLRDSSNQPQHF

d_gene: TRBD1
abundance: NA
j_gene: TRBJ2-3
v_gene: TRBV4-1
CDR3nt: TGCGCCAGCAGCCAACGGGACAGAGGCACAGATACGCAGTATTTT
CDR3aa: CASSQRDRGTDTQYF

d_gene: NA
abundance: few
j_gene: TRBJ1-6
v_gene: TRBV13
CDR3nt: TGTGCCAGCAGCTTAGGAAGGGGTTCCAATTCACCCCTCCACTTT
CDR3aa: CASSLGRGSNSPLHF

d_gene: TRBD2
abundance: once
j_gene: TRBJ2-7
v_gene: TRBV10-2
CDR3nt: TGCGCCAGCAGTGGACTAGCGGAGGGAACCTACGAGCAGTACTTC
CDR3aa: CASSGLAEGTYEQYF

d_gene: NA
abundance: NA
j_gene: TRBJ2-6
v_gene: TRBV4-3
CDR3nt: TGCGCCAGCAGCCAAGCATGGGCAGGGGCTGGGGCCAACGTCCTGACTTTC
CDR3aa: CASSQAWAGAGANVLTF

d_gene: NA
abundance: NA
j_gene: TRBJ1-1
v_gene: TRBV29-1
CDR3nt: TGCAGCGCCGGACGGGGGATTAACACTGAAGCTTTCTTT
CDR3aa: CSAGRGINTEAFF

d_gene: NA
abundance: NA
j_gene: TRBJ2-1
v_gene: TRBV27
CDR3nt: TGTGCCAGCAGTTGGATGGGGGGTGAGCAGTTCTTC
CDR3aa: CASSWMGGEQFF

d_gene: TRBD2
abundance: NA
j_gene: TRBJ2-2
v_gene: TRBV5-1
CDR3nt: TGCGCCAGCAGCGGGACTAGCGAAGCCGGGGAGCTGTTTTTT
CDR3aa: CASSGTSEAGELFF

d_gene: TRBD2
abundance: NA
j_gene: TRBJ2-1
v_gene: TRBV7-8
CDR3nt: TGTGCCAGCAGCTTAGGTAGCGGGAGGACCTACAATGAGCAGTTCTTC
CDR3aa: CASSLGSGRTYNEQFF

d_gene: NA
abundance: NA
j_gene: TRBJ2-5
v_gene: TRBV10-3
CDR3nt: TGTGCCATCAGTGTAGGAGCCCCCGAAGAGACCCAGTACTTC
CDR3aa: CAISVGAPEETQYF

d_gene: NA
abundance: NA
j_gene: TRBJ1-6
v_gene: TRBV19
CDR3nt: TGTGCCAGTAGCCCCGGGACGGGGGTAAACCTCCACTTT
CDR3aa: CASSPGTGVNLHF

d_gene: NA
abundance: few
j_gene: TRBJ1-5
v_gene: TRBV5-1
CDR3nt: TGCGCCAGCAGCTTGGGGGGTACGAGCAATCAGCCCCAGCATTTT
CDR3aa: CASSLGGTSNQPQHF

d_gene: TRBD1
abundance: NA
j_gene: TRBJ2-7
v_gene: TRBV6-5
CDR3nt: TGTGCCAGCAGTAGGGACAGAGCCTACGAGCAGTACTTC
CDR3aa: CASSRDRAYEQYF

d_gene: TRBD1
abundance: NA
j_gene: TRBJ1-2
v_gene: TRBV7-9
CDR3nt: TGTGCCAGCAGCCTACCTGTGGGACAGGGAAGTCGCTACACCTTC
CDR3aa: CASSLPVGQGSRYTF

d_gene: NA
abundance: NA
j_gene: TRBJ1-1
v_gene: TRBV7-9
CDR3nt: TGTGCCAGCAGCTTAGTATCCAGGGGTGGGACTGAAGCTTTCTTT
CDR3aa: CASSLVSRGGTEAFF

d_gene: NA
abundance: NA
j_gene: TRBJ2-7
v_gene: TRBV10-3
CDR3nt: TGTGCCATCAGCGGGGACAACTACGAGCAGTACTTC
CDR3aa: CAISGDNYEQYF

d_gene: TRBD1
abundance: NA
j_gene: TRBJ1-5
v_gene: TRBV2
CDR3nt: TGTGCCAGCAGTGCCCTCTCAGGGGGCGGCAATCAGCCCCAGCATTTT
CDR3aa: CASSALSGGGNQPQHF

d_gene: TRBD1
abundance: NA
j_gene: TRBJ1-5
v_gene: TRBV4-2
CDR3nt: TGTGCCAGCAGCCAAGTACTAGGACAGGGGAATCAGCCCCAGCATTTT
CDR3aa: CASSQVLGQGNQPQHF

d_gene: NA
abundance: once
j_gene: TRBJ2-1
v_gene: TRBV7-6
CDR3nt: TGTGCCAGCAGCCCCTCCGCAGGGGGGAATGAGCAGTTCTTC
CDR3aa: CASSPSAGGNEQFF

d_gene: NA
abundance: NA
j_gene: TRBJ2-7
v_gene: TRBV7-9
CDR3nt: TGTGCCAGCAGTCCCGGAGGGTACTTC
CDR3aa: CASSPGGYF

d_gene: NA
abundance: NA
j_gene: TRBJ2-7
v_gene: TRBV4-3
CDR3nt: TGCGCCAGCAGCCAAGATTGGGGCGGCTCCTACGAGCAGTACTTC
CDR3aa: CASSQDWGGSYEQYF

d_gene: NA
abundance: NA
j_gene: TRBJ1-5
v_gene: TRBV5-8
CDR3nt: TGTGCCAGCAGCTTGGGGGGTCGGGGCAATCAGCCCCAGCATTTT
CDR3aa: CASSLGGRGNQPQHF

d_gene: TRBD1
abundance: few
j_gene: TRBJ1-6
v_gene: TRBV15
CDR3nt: TGTGCCACCAGCTGGGGACAGCCTAATTCACCCCTCCACTTT
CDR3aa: CATSWGQPNSPLHF

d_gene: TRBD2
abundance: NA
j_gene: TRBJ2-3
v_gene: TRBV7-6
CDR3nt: TGTGCCAGCAGCTTGGGAGCGGGAGCCCACACAGATACGCAGTATTTT
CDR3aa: CASSLGAGAHTDTQYF

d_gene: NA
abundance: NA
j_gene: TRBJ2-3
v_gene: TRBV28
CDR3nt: TGTGCCAGCAGTTTAGATCCAAATACGCAGTATTTT
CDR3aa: CASSLDPNTQYF

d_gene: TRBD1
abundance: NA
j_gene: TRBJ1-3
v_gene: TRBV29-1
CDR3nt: TGCAGCGTGCGGACAGGGGGGTCCTCTGGAAACACCATATATTTT
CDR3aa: CSVRTGGSSGNTIYF

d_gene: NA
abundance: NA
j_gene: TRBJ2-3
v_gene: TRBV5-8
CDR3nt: TGTGCCAGCAGCTTGCGCAGGGCAGATACGCAGTATTTT
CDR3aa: CASSLRRADTQYF

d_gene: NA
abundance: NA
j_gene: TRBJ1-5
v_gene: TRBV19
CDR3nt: TGTGCCAGTAGGGATAGGGGACCAGCTAGCAATCAGCCCCAGCATTTT
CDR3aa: CASRDRGPASNQPQHF

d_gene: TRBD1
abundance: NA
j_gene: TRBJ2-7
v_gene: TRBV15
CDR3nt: TGTGCCACCAGCAGACAGGGAGGACAGGGACATTACGAGCAGTACTTC
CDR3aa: CATSRQGGQGHYEQYF

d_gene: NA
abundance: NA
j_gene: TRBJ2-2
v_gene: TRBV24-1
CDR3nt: TGTGCCACCAGTGATACTACTACGAACACCGGGGAGCTGTTTTTT
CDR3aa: CATSDTTTNTGELFF

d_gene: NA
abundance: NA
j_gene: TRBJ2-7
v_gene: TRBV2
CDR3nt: TGTGCCAGCAGTTCCTGGGCCCACGAGCAGTACTTC
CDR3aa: CASSSWAHEQYF

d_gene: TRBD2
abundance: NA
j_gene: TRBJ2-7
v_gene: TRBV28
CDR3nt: TGTGCCAGCAGTTCCGCTAGCGGGAGTTCCTACGAGCAGTACTTC
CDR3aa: CASSSASGSSYEQYF

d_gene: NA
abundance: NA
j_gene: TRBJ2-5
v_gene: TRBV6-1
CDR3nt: TGTGCCAGCAGTGAATTTCGGAGCGGAATGGGGGAGACCCAGTACTTC
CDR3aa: CASSEFRSGMGETQYF

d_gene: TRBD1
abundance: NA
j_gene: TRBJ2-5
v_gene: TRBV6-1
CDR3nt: TGTGCCAGCAGTGACCCCGGACAGGGGAGCGGGGAGACCCAGTACTTC
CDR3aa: CASSDPGQGSGETQYF

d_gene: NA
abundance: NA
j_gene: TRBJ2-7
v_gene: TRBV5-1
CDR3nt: TGCGCCAGCAGCGGGCTAGGGGTTCCCTACGAGCAGTACTTC
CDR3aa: CASSGLGVPYEQYF

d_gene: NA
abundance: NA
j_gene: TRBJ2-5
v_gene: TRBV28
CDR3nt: TGTGCCAGCAGTTATTCCTTGGACTCAGAAGAGACCCAGTACTTC
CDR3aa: CASSYSLDSEETQYF

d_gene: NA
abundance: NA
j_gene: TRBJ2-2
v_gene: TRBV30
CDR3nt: TGTGCCTGGGGGGGACTGTATACCGGGGAGCTGTTTTTT
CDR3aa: CAWGGLYTGELFF

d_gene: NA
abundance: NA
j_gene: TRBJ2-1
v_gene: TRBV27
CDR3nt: TGTGCCAGCAGTTTCGGGCCCTACAATGAGCAGTTCTTC
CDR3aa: CASSFGPYNEQFF

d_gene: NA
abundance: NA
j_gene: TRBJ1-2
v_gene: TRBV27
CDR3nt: TGTGCCAGCAGTCCAACCGACGGGGAGACTAACTATGGCTACACCTTC
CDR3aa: CASSPTDGETNYGYTF

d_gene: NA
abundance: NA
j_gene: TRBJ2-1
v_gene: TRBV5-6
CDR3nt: TGTGCCAGCAGCTTCCTTGGTGAGGGCTCCTACAATGAGCAGTTCTTC
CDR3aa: CASSFLGEGSYNEQFF